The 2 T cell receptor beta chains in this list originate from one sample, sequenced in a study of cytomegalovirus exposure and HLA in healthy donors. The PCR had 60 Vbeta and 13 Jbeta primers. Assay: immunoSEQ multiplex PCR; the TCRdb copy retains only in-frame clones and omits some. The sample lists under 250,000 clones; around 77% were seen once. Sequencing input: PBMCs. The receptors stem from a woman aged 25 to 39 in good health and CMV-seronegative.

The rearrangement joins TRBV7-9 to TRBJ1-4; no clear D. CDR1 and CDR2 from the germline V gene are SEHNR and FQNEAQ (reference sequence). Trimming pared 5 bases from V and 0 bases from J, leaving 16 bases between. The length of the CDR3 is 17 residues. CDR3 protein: CASSPFYGRATNEKLFF. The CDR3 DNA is TGTGCCAGCAGCCCGTTCTACGGGAGGGCAACTAATGAAAAACTGTTTTTT. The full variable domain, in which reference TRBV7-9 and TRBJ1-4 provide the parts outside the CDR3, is DTGVSQNPRHKITKRGQNVTFRCDPISEHNRLYWYRQTLGQGPEFLTYFQNEAQLEKSRLLSDRFSAERPKGSFSTLEIQRTEQGDSAMYLCASSPFYGRATNEKLFFGSGTQLSVL.

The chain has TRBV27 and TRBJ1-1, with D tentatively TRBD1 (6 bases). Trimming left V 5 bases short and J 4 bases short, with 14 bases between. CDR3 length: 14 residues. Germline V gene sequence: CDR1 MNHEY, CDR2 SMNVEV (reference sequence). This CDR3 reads CASSTLRGLTEAFF. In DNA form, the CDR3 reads TGTGCCAGCAGTACCCTCAGGGGCCTCACTGAAGCTTTCTTT.